The clone carrying this TCR beta chain was observed a few times. No antigen is known for it. These data are taken from a study of T cells in localized non-small cell lung cancer. Whole-study findings and limits: Of the tissues analyzed, uninvolved adjacent lung showed maximal T cell clonality, greater than tumor. Owing to sequencing of a solitary tumor region, heterogeneity cannot be discounted. The appearance of a median approximately 57 of the top 100 tumor clones was seen in adjacent lung. Longer overall survival was seen with higher T cell density measured in blood.

The CDR3 is made up of 13 amino acids. V dropped 6 bases and J dropped 8; count of bases not matched to a gene: 9. The germline gives CDR1 MNHGY, CDR2 SAAAGT. The assay was immunoSEQ multiplex PCR, and TCRdb's table has in-frame clones only and misses some. The sample lists under 5,500 clones, around 30% occurring once. The source was lung tumor tissue, collected before any cancer treatment. The gene calls are TRBV6-8 and TRBJ1-1; 7 nucleotides align to TRBD1. This TCR came from a male donor at least 60 years old with stage I lung adenocarcinoma. The CDR3 sequence is CASRNDRAYEAFF. Written as DNA, the CDR3 is TGTGCCAGCAGGAACGACAGGGCGTACGAAGCTTTCTTT.